The T cell receptor (beta chain) under discussion was sequenced for a study of blood T cell repertoires in COVID-19. Study in general: Researchers got acute and convalescent COVID-19 samples from the United States, Italy and Spain. Sources were T cells, B-cell-depleted T cells, or PBMCs; the material itself was cDNA or gDNA.

J gave up 2 bases and V 4 bases, and 5 bases lay outside the gene matches. The CDR3 loop spans 15 amino acids. The V gene's germline CDR1 is ENHRY and CDR2 SYGVKD. Methods used by the authors: Amplification of reference gene primers provided the estimated nucleated cell counts. Libraries were prepared by immunoSEQ multiplex PCR; TCRdb keeps only in-frame clonotypes and omits some of them. That table gives V, J and clone size, and the DNA gave D and trimming. The sample yields over 200,000 clones, 83% seen once. Specimen: peripheral blood. The chain recombines TRBV10-3 with TRBJ1-5; 7 bases map to TRBD1. The TCR originated in a woman between 35 and 50 years old with active or convalescent COVID-19. The DNA for the CDR3 is TGTGCCATCAGTGGGACAGGCCGGGGCAATCAGCCCCAGCATTTT. Protein product: CAISGTGRGNQPQHF.